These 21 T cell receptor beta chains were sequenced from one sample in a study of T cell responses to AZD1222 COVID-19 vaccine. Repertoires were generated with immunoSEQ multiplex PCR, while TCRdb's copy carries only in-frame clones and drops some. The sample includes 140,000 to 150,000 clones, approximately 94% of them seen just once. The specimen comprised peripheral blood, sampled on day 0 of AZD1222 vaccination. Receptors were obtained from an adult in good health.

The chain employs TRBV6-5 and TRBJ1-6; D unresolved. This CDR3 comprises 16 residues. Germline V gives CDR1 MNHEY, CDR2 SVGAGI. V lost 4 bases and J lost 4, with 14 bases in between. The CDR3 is CASSSLPRAYNSPLHF. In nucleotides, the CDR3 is TGTGCCAGCAGTTCCCTGCCCAGAGCTTATAATTCACCCCTCCACTTT.

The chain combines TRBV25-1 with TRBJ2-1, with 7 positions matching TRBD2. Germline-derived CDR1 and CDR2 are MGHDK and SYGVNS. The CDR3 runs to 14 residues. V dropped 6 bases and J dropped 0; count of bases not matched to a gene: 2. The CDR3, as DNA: TGTGCCAGCAGGGGGGGGAGCTCCTACAATGAGCAGTTCTTC. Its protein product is CASRGGSSYNEQFF.

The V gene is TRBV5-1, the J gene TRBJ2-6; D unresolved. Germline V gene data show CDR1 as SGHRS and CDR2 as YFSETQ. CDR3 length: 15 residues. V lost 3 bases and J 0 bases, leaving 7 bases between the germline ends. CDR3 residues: CASSSRASGANVLTF. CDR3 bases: TGCGCCAGCAGCTCCAGAGCCTCTGGGGCCAACGTCCTGACTTTC.

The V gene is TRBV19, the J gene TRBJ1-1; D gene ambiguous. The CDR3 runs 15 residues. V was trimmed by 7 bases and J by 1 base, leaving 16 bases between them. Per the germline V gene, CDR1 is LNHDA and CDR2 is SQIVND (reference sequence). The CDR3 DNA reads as TGTGCCAGTACAGGATTACCCTATGGGAACACTGAAGCTTTCTTT. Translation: CASTGLPYGNTEAFF. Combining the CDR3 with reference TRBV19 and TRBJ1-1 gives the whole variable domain DGGITQSPKYLFRKEGQNVTLSCEQNLNHDAMYWYRQDPGQGLRLIYYSQIVNDFQKGDIAEGYSVSREKKESFPLTVTSAQKNPTAFYLCASTGLPYGNTEAFFGQGTRLTVV.

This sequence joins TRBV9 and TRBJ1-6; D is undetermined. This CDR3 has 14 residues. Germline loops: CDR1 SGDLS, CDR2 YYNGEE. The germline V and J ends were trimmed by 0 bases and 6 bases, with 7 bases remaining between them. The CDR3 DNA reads TGTGCCAGCAGCGTAGCACTGACTAATTCACCCCTCCACTTT. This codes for CASSVALTNSPLHF.

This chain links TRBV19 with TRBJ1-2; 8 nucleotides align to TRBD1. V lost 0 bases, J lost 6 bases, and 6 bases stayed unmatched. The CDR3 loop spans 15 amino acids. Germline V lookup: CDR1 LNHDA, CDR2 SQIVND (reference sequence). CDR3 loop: CASSIEGRGRDGYTF. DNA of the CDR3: TGTGCCAGTAGTATAGAGGGCAGGGGGCGCGATGGCTACACCTTC.

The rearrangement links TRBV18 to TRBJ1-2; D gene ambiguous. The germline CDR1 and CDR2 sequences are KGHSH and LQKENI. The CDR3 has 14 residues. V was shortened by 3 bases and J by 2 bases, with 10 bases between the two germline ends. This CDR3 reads CASSPGDGNYGYTF. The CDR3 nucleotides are TGTGCCAGCTCACCTGGGGATGGAAACTATGGCTACACCTTC.

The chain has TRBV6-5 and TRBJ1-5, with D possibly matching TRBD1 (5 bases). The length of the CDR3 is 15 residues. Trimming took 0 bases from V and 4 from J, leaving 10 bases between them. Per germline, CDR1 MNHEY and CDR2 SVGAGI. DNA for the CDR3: TGTGCCAGCAGTTACTCATTGGGGGGAAATCAGCCCCAGCATTTT. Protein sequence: CASSYSLGGNQPQHF.

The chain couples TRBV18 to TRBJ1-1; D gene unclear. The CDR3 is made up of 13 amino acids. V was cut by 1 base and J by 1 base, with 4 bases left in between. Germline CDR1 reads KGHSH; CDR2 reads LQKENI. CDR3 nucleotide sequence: TGTGCCAGCTCACCACGACAGAACACTGAAGCTTTCTTT. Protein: CASSPRQNTEAFF.

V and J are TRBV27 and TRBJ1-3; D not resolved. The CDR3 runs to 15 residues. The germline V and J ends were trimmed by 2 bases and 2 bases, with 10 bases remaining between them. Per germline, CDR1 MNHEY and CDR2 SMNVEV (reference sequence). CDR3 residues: CASSLALRPGNTIYF. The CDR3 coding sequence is TGTGCCAGCAGTTTAGCACTTAGGCCTGGAAACACCATATATTTT.

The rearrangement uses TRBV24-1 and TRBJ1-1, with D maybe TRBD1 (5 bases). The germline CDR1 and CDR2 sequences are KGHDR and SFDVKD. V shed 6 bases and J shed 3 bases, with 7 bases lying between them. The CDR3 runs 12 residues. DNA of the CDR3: TGTGCCACCAGTCTAGGGGACACTGAAGCTTTCTTT. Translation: CATSLGDTEAFF.

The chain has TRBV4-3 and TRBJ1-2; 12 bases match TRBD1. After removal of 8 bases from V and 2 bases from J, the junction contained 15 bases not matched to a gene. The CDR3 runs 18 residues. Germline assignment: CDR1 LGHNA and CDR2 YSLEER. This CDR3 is CASRSQPGQGAGNYGYTF. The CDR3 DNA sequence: TGCGCCAGCCGCAGCCAGCCGGGACAGGGGGCAGGAAACTATGGCTACACCTTC.

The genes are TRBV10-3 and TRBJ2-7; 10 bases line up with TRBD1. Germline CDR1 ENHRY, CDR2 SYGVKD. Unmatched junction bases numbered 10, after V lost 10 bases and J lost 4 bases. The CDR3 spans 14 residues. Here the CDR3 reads CATDPGQGWYEQYF. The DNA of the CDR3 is TGTGCCACCGACCCGGGACAGGGGTGGTACGAGCAGTACTTC.

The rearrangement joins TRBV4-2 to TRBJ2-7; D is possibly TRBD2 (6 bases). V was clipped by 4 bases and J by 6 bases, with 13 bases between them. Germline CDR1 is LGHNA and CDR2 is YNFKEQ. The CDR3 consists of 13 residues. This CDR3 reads CASSRTTVSEQYF. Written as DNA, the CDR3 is TGTGCCAGCAGCCGGACTACAGTGAGCGAGCAGTACTTC.

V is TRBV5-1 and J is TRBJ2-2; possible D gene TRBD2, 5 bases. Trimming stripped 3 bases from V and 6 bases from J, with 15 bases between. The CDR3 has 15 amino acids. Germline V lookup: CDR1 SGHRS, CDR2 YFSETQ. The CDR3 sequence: CASSSEPLESGELFF. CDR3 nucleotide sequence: TGCGCCAGCAGCTCAGAACCACTAGAATCCGGGGAGCTGTTTTTT. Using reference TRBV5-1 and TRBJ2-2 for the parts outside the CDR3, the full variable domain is KAGVTQTPRYLIKTRGQQVTLSCSPISGHRSVSWYQQTPGQGLQFLFEYFSETQRNKGNFPGRFSGRQFSNSRSEMNVSTLELGDSALYLCASSSEPLESGELFFGEGSRLTVL.

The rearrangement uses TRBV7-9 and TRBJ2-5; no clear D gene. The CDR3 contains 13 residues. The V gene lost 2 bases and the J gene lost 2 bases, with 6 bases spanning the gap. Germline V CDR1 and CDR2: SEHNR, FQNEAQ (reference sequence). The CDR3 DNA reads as TGTGCCAGCAGCTTACAACAGCAAGAGACCCAGTACTTC. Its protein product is CASSLQQQETQYF. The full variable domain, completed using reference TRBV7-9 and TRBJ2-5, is DTGVSQNPRHKITKRGQNVTFRCDPISEHNRLYWYRQTLGQGPEFLTYFQNEAQLEKSRLLSDRFSAERPKGSFSTLEIQRTEQGDSAMYLCASSLQQQETQYFGPGTRLLVL.

The CDR3 nucleotides read TGTGCCAGCTCTAAGGCACCATGGACTGAAGCTTTCTTT. Protein product: CASSKAPWTEAFF. The rearrangement links TRBV6-5 to TRBJ1-1; D gene ambiguous. V was cut by 8 bases and J by 5 bases, with 15 bases left in between. This CDR3 region has 13 residues. Germline lookup yields CDR1 MNHEY and CDR2 SVGAGI.

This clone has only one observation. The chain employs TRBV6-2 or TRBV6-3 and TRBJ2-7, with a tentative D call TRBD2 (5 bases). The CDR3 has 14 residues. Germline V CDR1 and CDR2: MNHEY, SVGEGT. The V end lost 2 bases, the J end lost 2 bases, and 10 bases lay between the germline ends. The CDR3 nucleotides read TGTGCCAGCAGTTACCCCGGGGTCACCTACGAGCAGTACTTC. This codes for CASSYPGVTYEQYF.

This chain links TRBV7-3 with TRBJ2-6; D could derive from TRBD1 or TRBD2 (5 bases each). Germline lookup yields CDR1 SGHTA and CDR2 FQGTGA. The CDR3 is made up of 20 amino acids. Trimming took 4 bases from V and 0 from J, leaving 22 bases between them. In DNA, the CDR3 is TGTGCCAGCAGCTCCAAACCGCCGGGACCGGTAGACTCTGGGGCCAACGTCCTGACTTTC. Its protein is CASSSKPPGPVDSGANVLTF.

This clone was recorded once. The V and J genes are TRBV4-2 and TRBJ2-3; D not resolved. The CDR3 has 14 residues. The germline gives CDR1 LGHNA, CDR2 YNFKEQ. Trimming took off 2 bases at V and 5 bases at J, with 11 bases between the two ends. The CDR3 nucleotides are TGTGCCAGCAGCCAATCCCAAATGTTAGATACGCAGTATTTT. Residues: CASSQSQMLDTQYF.

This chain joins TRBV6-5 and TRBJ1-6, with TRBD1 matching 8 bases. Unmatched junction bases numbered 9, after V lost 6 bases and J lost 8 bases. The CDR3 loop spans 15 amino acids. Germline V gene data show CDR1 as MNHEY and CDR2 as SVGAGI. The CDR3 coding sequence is TGTGCCAGCAGGGCAGACAGGGGTCGGGATTCACCCCTCCACTTT. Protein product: CASRADRGRDSPLHF.